This T cell receptor (beta chain) is from a study of regulatory T cells in long-lasting Graves disease. According to the study, TCR beta libraries were built with iRepertoire HTBI primers and CDR3-region Arm-PCR. As handled by the study authors: Detected in the samples were around 59 TRBV and more than 11 TRBJ segments. TCRdb re-called the multiplex PCR reads through MiXCR, storing one row per CDR3 protein. The V and J calls here are based on TCRdb, not the publication. This table has some 560,000 distinct CDR3 sequences, about 16% appearing once. Remarks on this clonotype: The target antigen is unknown.

Sample time point: newly diagnosed GD, antithyroid drugs for less than 3 months. After RNA was extracted from PBMCs, the TCR library was made from it. Whole-study findings and limits: The study found persistent patients shared more public clonotypes (2,741) than new patients (roughly 880).

The data were also submitted as part of a second study, on T cells in Graves' hyperthyroidism and ophthalmopathy. That paper notes: A set of HTBI primers served as the primers for a first-round RT-PCR of the TCR CDR3. Ophthalmopathy and stable hyperthyroidism were told apart by a 13 V-J model.

This clonotype was sampled from a woman aged 35 to 60 with Graves disease. The source material was peripheral blood mononuclear cells (PBMCs), sampled at new diagnosis, from a patient treated with antithyroid drugs.

The CDR3 loop is CASSFGNLDTEAFF. The CDR3 DNA reads as TGTGCCAGCAGCTTCGGGAATCTGGACACTGAAGCTTTCTTT. The chain uses TRBV5-5 and TRBJ1-1; D not resolved. Germline V gene sequence: CDR1 SGHKS, CDR2 YYEKEE (reference sequence). The CDR3 contains 14 residues. Trimming shortened V by 2 bases and J by 3 bases, and 11 bases separated the two germline ends.